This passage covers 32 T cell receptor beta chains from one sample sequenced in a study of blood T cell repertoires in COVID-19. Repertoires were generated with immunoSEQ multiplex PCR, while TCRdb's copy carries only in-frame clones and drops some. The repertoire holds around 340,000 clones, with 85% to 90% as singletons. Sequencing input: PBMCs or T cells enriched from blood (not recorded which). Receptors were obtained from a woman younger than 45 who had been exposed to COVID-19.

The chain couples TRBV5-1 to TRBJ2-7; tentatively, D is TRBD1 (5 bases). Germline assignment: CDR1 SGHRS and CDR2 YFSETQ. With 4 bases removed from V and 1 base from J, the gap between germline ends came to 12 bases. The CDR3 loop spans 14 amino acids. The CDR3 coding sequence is TGCGCCAGCAGCCGATGGGGCGAGTCCTACGAGCAGTACTTC. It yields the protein CASSRWGESYEQYF.

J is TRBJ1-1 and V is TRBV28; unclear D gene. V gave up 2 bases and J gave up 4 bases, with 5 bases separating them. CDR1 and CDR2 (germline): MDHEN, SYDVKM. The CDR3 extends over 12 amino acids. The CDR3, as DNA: TGTGCCAGCAGTTTAGACACCACTGAAGCTTTCTTT. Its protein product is CASSLDTTEAFF.

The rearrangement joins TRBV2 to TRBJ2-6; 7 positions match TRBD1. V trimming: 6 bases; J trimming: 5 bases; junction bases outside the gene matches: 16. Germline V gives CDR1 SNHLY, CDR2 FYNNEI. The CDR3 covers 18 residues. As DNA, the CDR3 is TGTGCCAGCAGCTTACAGGGGCCCGGCAGAAATAGGGCCAACGTCCTGACTTTC. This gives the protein CASSLQGPGRNRANVLTF.

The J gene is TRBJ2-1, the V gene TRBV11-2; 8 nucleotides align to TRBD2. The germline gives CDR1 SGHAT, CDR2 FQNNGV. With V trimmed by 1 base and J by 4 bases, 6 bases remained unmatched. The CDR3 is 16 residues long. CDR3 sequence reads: CASSLGPSGPYNEQFF. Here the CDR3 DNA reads TGTGCCAGCAGCTTAGGCCCTAGCGGGCCGTACAATGAGCAGTTCTTC.

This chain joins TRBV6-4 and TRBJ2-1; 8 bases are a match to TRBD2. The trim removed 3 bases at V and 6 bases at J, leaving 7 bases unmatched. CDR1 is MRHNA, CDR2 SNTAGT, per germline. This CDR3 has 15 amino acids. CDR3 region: CASSERREALNEQFF. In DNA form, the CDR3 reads TGTGCCAGCAGTGAAAGGCGGGAGGCTCTCAATGAGCAGTTCTTC.

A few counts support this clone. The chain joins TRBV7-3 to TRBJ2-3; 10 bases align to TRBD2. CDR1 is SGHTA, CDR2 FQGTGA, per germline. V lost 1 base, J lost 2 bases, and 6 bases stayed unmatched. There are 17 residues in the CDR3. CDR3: CASSLSGTSAYTDTQYF. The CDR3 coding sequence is TGTGCCAGCAGCTTAAGCGGGACTAGCGCCTACACAGATACGCAGTATTTT.

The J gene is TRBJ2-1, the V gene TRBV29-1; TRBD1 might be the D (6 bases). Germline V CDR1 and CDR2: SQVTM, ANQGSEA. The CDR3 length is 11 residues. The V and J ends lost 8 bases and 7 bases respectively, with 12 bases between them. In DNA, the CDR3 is TGCAGCCTAAGCCAGGGGAATGAGCAGTTCTTC. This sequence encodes CSLSQGNEQFF.

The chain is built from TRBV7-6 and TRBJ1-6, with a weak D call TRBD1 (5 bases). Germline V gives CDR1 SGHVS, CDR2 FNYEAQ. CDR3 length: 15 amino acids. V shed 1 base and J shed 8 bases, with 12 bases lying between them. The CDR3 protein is CASSLVSGGDSPLHF. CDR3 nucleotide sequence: TGTGCCAGCAGCTTAGTTAGTGGAGGGGATTCACCCCTCCACTTT.

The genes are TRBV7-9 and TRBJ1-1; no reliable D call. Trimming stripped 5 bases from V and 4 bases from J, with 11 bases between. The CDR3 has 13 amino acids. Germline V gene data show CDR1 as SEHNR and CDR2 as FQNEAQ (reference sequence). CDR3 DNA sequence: TGTGCCAGCAGCCACTACACCTCCACTGAAGCTTTCTTT. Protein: CASSHYTSTEAFF. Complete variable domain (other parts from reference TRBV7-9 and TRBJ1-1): DTGVSQNPRHKITKRGQNVTFRCDPISEHNRLYWYRQTLGQGPEFLTYFQNEAQLEKSRLLSDRFSAERPKGSFSTLEIQRTEQGDSAMYLCASSHYTSTEAFFGQGTRLTVV.

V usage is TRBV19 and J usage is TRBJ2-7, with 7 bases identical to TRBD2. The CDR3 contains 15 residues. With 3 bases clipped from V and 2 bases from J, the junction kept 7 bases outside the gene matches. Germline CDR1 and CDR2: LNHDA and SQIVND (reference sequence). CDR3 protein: CASSMFLAATYEQYF. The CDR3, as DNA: TGTGCCAGTAGTATGTTCCTAGCGGCAACCTACGAGCAGTACTTC.

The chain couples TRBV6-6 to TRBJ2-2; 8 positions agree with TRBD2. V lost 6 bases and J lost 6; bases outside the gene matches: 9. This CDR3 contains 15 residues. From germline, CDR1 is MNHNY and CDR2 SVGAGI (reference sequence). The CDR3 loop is CASRKRELFSGELFF. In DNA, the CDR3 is TGTGCCAGCAGGAAGCGGGAGTTGTTTTCCGGGGAGCTGTTTTTT.

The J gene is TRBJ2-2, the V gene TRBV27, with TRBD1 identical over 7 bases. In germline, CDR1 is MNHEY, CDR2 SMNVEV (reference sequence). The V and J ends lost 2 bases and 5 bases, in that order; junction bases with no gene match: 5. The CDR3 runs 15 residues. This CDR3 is CASSLDRDGTGELFF. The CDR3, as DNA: TGTGCCAGCAGTTTAGACAGGGATGGTACCGGGGAGCTGTTTTTT.

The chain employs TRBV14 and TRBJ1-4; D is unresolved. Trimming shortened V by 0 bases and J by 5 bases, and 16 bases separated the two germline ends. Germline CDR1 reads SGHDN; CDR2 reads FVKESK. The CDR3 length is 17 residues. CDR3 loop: CASSQDWQVSMNEKLFF. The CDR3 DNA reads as TGTGCCAGCAGCCAAGATTGGCAAGTGTCGATGAATGAAAAACTGTTTTTT.

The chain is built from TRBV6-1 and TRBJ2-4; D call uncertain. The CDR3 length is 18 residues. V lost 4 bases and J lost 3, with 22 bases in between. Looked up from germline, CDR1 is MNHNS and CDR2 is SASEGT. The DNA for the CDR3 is TGTGCCAGCAGTGTAATAAGTGGGCCCTACAGTGGCAAAAACATTCAGTACTTC. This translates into CASSVISGPYSGKNIQYF.

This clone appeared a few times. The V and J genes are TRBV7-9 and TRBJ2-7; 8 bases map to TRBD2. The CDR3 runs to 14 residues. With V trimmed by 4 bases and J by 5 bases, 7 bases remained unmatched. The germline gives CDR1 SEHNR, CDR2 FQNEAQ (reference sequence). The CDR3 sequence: CASSSERESDEQYF. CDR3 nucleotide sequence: TGTGCCAGCAGCTCAGAGCGGGAGTCGGACGAGCAGTACTTC.

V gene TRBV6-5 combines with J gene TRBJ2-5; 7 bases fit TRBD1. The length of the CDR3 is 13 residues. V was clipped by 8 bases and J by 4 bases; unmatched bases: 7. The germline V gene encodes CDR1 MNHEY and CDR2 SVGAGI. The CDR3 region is CASGDRDLETQYF. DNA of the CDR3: TGTGCCAGCGGAGACAGGGACCTAGAGACCCAGTACTTC.

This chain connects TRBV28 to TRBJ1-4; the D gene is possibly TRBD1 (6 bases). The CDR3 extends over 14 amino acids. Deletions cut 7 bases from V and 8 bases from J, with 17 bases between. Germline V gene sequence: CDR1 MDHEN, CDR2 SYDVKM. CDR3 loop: CASKGPGGGEKLFF. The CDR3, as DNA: TGTGCCAGCAAGGGCCCGGGGGGCGGGGAAAAACTGTTTTTT.

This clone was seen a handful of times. The CDR3 is CSVEREGAGYGYTF. CDR3 in DNA: TGCAGCGTTGAGCGTGAGGGGGCCGGCTATGGCTACACCTTC. J is TRBJ1-2 and V is TRBV29-1, with 7 nucleotides matching TRBD1. The ends lost 3 bases at V and 4 bases at J; junction bases unmatched: 8. The CDR3 runs 14 residues. Germline CDR1 and CDR2: SQVTM and ANQGSEA.

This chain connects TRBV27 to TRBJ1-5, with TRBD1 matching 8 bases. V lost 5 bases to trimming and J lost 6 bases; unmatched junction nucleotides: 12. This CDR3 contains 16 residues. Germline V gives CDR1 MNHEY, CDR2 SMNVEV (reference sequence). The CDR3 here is CASSPSDRDIFQPQHF. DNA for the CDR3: TGTGCCAGCAGTCCCTCGGACAGGGATATATTTCAGCCCCAGCATTTT.

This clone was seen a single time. The CDR3 protein is CAIIREEGRKNYGYTF. The CDR3 DNA is TGTGCCATCATAAGAGAGGAGGGACGGAAGAACTATGGCTACACCTTC. The rearrangement joins TRBV10-3 to TRBJ1-2, with D perhaps matching TRBD1 (5 bases). V shed 7 bases and J shed 2 bases, with 20 bases lying between them. Germline values: CDR1 ENHRY, CDR2 SYGVKD. The CDR3 is 16 amino acids.

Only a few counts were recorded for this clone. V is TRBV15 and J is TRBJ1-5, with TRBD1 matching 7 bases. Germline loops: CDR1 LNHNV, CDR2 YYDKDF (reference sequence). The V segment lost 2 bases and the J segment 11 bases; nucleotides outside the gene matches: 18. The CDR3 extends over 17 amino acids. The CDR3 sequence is CATSRHPGTVGSRTQHF. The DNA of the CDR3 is TGTGCCACCAGCAGACACCCCGGGACAGTCGGGTCGAGGACCCAGCATTTT.

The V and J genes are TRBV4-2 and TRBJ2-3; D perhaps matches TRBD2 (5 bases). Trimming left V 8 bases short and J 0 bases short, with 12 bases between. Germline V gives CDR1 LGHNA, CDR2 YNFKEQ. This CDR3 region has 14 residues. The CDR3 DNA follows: TGTGCCAGCCATCGAGGGATTAGCACAGATACGCAGTATTTT. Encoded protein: CASHRGISTDTQYF.

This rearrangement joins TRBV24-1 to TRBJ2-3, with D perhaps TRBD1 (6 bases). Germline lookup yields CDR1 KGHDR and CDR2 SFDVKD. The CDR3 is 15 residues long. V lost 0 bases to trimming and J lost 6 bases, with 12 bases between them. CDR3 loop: CATSDLGQGKDTQYF. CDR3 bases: TGTGCCACCAGTGATTTGGGTCAGGGGAAGGATACGCAGTATTTT.

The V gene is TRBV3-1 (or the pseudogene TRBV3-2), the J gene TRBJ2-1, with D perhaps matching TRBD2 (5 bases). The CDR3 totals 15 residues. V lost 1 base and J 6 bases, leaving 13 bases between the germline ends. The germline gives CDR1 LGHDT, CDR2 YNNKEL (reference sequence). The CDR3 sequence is CASSQGVSAGNEQFF. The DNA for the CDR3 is TGTGCCAGCAGCCAAGGGGTGAGCGCGGGCAATGAGCAGTTCTTC.

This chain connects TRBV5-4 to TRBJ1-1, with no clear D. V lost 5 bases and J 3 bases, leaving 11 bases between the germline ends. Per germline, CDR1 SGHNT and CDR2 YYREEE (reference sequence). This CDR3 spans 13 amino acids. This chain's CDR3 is CASSRTRDTEAFF. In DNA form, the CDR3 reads TGTGCCAGCAGTAGGACGAGGGACACTGAAGCTTTCTTT.

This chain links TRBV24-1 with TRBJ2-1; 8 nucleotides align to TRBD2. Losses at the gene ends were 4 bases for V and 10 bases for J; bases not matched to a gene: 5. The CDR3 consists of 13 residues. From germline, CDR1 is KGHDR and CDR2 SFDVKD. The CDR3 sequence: CATSERGLGEQFF. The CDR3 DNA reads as TGTGCCACCAGTGAAAGGGGACTAGGCGAGCAGTTCTTC.

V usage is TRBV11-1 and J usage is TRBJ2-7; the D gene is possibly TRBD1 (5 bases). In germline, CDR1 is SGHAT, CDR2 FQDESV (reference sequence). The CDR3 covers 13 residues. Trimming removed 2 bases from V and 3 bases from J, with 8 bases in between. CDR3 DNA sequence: TGTGCCAGCAGCTTATCTCAGGGCTACGAGCAGTACTTC. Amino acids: CASSLSQGYEQYF.

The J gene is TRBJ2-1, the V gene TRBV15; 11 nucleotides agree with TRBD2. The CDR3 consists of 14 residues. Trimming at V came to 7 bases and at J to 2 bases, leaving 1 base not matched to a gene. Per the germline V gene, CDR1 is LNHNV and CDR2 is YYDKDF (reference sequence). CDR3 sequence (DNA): TGTGCCACCATGACTAGCGGGGCCTACAATGAGCAGTTCTTC. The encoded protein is CATMTSGAYNEQFF.

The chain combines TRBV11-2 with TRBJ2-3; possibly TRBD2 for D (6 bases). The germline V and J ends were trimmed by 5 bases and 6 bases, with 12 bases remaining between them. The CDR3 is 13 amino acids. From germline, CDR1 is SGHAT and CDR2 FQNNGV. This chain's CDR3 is CASSNRDSDTQYF. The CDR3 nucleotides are TGTGCCAGCAGCAACCGGGACTCTGATACGCAGTATTTT.

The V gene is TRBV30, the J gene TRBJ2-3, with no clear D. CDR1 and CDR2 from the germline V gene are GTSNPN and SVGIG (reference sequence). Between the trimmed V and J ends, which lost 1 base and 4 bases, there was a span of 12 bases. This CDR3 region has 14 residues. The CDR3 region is CAWSDNRVADTQYF. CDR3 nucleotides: TGTGCCTGGAGTGATAATAGAGTGGCAGATACGCAGTATTTT.

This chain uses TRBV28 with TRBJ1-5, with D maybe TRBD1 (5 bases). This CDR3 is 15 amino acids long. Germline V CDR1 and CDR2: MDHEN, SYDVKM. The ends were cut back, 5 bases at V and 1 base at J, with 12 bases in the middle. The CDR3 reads CASSVQGASNQPQHF. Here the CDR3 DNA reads TGTGCCAGCAGTGTTCAGGGCGCGAGCAATCAGCCCCAGCATTTT.

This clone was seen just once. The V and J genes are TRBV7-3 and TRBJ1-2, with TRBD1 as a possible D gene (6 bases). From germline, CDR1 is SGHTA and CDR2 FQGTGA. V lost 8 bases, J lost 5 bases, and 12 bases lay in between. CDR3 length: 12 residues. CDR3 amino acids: CASGGGPYGYTF. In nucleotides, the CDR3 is TGTGCCAGCGGGGGCGGACCGTATGGCTACACCTTC.